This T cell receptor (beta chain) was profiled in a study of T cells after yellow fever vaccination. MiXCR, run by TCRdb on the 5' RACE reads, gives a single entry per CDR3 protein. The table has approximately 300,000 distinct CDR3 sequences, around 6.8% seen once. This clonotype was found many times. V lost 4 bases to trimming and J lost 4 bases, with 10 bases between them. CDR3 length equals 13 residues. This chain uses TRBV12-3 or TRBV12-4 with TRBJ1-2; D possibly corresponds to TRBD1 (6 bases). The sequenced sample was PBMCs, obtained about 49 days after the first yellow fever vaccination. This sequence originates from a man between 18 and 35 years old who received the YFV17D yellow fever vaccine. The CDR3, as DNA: TGTGCCAGCAGTTCGACAGGTTCCTATGGCTACACCTTC. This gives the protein CASSSTGSYGYTF.